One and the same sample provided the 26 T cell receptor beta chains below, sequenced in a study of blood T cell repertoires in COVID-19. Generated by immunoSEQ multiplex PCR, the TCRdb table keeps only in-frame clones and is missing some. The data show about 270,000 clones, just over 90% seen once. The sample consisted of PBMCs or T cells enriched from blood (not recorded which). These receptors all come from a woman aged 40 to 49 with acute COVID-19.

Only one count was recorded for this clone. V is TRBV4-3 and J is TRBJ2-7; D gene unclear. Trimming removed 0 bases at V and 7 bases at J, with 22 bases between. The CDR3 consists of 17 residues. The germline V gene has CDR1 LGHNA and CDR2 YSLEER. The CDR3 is CASSQDQAGIAIREQYF. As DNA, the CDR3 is TGCGCCAGCAGCCAAGATCAGGCTGGAATCGCTATTCGGGAGCAGTACTTC.

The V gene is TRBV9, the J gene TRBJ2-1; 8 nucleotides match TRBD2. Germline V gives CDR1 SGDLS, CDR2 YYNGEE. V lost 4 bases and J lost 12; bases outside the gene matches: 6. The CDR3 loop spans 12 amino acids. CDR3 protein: CASSSRTSRQFF. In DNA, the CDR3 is TGTGCCAGCAGCTCCCGGACTAGCCGGCAGTTCTTC.

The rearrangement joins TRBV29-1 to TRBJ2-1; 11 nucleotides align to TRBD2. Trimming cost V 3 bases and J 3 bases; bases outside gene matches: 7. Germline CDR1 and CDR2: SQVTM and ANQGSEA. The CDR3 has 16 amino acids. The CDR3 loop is CSVEFPLAGGYNEQFF. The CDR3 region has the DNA TGCAGCGTTGAGTTCCCGCTAGCGGGGGGCTACAATGAGCAGTTCTTC.

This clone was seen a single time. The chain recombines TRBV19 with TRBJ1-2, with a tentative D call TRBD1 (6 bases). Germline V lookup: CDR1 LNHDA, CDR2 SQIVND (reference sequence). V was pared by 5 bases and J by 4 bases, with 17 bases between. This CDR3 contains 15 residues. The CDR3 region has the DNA TGTGCCAGTAGTCTAAACAGGGAGGGAGGCTATGGCTACACCTTC. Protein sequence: CASSLNREGGYGYTF.

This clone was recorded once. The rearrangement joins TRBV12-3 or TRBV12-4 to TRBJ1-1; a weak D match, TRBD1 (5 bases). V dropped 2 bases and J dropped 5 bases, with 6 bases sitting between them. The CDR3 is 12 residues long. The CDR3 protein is CASSLQGTEAFF. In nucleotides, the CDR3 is TGTGCCAGCAGTTTACAGGGAACTGAAGCTTTCTTT.

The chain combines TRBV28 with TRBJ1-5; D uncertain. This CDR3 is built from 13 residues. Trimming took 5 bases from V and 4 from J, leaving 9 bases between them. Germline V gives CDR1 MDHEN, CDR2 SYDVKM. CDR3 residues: CASSQSLNQPQHF. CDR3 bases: TGTGCCAGCAGTCAATCCCTAAATCAGCCCCAGCATTTT.

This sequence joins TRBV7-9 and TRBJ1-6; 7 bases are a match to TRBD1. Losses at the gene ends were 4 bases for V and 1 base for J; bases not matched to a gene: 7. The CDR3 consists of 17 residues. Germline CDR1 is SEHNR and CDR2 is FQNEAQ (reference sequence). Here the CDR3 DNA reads TGTGCCAGCAGCTCCTCGGTACAGGGGTCCTATAATTCACCCCTCCACTTT. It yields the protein CASSSSVQGSYNSPLHF.

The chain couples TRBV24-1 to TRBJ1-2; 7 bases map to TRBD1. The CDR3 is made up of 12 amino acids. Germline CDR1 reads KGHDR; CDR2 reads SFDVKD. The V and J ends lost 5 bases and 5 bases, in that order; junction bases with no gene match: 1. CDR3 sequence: CATSAQGYGYTF. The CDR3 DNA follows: TGTGCCACCAGTGCACAGGGGTATGGCTACACCTTC.

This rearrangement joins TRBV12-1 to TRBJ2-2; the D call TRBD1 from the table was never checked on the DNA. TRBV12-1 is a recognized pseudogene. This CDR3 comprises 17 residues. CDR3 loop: CASSLILSDRETGELFF. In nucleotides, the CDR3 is TGTGCCAGCAGCTTGATATTATCCGACAGGGAAACCGGGGAGCTGTTTTTT.

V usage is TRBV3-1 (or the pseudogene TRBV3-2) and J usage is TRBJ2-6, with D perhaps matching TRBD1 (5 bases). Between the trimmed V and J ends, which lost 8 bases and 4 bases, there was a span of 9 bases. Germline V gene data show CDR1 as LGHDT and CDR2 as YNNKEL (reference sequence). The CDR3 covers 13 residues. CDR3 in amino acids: CASQGSGANVLTF. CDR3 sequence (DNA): TGTGCCAGCCAGGGTTCCGGGGCCAACGTCCTGACTTTC.

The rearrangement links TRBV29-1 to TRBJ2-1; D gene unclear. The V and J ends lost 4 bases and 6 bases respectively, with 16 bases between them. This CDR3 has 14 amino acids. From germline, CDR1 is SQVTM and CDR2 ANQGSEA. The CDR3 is CSVVRMKSPNEQFF. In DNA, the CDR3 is TGCAGCGTTGTTCGCATGAAAAGCCCCAATGAGCAGTTCTTC.

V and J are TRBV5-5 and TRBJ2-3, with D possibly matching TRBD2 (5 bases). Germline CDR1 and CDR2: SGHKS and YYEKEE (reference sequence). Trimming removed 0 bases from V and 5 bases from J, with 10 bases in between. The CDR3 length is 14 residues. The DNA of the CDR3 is TGTGCCAGCAGCTTGGGGGCGGGCAAAGATACGCAGTATTTT. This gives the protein CASSLGAGKDTQYF.

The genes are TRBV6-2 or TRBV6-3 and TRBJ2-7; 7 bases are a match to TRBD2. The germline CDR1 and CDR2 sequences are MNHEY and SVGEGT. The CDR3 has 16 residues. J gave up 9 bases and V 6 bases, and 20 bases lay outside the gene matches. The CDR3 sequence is CASSLSTSSGLERQYF. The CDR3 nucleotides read TGTGCCAGCAGCCTATCTACGTCTTCTGGACTAGAACGGCAGTACTTC.

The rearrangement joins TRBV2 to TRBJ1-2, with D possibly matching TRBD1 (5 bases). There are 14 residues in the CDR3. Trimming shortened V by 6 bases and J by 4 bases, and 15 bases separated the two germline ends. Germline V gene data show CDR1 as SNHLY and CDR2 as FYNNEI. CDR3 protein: CASRTQGGTYGYTF. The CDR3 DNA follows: TGTGCCAGCAGGACCCAGGGAGGGACCTATGGCTACACCTTC.

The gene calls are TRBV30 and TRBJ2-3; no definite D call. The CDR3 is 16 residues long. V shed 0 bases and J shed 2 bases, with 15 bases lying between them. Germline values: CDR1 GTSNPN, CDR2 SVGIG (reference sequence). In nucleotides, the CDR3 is TGTGCCTGGAGTGTACGAGGCTTAACCCTCACAGATACGCAGTATTTT. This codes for CAWSVRGLTLTDTQYF.

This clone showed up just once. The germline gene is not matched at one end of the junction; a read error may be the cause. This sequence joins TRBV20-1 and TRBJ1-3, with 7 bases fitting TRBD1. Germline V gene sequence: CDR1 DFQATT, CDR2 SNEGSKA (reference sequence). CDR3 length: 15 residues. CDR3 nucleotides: TGCAGTGCTAGTAGACAGGGAATCCCTGGGAACACCATATATTTT. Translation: CSASRQGIPGNTIYF.

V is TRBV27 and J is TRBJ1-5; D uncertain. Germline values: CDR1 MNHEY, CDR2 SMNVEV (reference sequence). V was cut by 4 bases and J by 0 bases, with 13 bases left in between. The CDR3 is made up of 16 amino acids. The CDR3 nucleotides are TGTGCCAGCAGTTCCCGGGGTGGCCATAGCAATCAGCCCCAGCATTTT. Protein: CASSSRGGHSNQPQHF.

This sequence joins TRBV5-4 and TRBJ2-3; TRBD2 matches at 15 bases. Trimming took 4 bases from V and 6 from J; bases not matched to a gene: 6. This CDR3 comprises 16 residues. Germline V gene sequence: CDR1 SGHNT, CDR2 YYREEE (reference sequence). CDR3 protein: CASSSFGTSGRDTQYF. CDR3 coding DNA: TGTGCCAGCAGCAGCTTCGGGACTAGCGGGAGGGATACGCAGTATTTT.

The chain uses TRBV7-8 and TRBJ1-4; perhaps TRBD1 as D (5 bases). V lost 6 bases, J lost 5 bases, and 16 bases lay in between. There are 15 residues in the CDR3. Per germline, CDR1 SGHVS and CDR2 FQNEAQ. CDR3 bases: TGTGCCAGCAGTCTATTAATGGGGCGCAATGAAAAACTGTTTTTT. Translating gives CASSLLMGRNEKLFF.

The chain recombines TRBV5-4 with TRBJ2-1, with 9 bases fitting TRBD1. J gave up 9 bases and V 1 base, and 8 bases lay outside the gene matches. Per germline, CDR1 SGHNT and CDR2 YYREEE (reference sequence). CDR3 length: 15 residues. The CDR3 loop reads CASSLLDRGKLEQFF. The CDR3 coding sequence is TGTGCCAGCAGCTTGTTGGACAGGGGAAAACTTGAGCAGTTCTTC. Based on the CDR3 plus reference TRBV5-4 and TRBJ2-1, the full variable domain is ETGVTQSPTHLIKTRGQQVTLRCSSQSGHNTVSWYQQALGQGPQFIFQYYREEENGRGNFPPRFSGLQFPNYSSELNVNALELDDSALYLCASSLLDRGKLEQFFGPGTRLTVL.

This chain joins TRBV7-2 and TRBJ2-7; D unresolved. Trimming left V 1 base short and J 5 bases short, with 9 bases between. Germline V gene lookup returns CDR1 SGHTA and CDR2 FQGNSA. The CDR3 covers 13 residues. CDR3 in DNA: TGTGCCAGCAGCTTAGATCTTAGCCACGAGCAGTACTTC. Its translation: CASSLDLSHEQYF.

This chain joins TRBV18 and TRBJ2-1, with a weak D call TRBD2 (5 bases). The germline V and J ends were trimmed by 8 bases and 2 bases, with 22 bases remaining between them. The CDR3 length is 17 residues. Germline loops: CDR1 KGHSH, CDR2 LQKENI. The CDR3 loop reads CASLGGGSAGAYNEQFF. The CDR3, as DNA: TGTGCCAGCCTAGGAGGCGGCAGTGCCGGCGCCTACAATGAGCAGTTCTTC. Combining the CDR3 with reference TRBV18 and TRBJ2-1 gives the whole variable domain NAGVMQNPRHLVRRRGQEARLRCSPMKGHSHVYWYRQLPEEGLKFMVYLQKENIIDESGMPKERFSAEFPKEGPSILRIQQVVRGDSAAYFCASLGGGSAGAYNEQFFGPGTRLTVL.

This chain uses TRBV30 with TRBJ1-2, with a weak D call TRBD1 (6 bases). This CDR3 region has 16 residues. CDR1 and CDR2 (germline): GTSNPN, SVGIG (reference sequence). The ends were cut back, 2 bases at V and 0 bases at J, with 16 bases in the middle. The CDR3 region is CAWSRAGATPNYGYTF. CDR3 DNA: TGTGCCTGGAGTCGGGCAGGGGCGACCCCTAACTATGGCTACACCTTC.

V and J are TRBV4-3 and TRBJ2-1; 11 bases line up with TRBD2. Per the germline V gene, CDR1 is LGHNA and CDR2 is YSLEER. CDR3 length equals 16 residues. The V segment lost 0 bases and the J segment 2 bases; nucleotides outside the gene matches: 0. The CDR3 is CASSQEGLAAYNEQFF. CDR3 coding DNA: TGCGCCAGCAGCCAAGAGGGACTAGCGGCCTACAATGAGCAGTTCTTC.

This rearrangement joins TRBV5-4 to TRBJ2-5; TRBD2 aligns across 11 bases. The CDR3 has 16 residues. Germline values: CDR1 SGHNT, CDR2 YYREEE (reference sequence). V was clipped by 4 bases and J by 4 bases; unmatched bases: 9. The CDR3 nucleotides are TGTGCCAGCAGCGGGGGTCCCGGGACTAGCGGAGAGACCCAGTACTTC. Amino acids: CASSGGPGTSGETQYF.

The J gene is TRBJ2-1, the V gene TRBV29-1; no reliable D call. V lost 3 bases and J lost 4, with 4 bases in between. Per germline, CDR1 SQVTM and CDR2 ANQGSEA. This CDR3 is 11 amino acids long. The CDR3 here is CSVERYNEQFF. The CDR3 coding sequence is TGCAGCGTTGAGAGGTACAATGAGCAGTTCTTC.